This entry lists 12 T cell receptor beta chains sequenced from one sample in a study of T-cell memory formation after mild COVID-19. TCRdb redid the calling of the 5' RACE reads with MiXCR, one entry per CDR3 protein. Found here are 300,000 to 350,000 distinct CDR3 sequences, over 11% of them singletons; the top ten hold around 23%. The sequenced sample consisted of PBMCs or a T cell subset sorted from them (not recorded which). Receptors originate from a man aged 18 to 30 who had mild COVID-19 (a few samples of this study predate the infection). Cell type and time point are not known.

This clonotype was counted ten times or more. The V and J genes are TRBV27 and TRBJ2-3; weak D call: TRBD2 (6 bases). Germline loops: CDR1 MNHEY, CDR2 SMNVEV (reference sequence). This CDR3 region has 14 residues. V gave up 1 base and J gave up 1 base, with 6 bases separating them. The CDR3 region is CASSLWEGTDTQYF. The DNA for the CDR3 is TGTGCCAGCAGTTTATGGGAGGGCACAGATACGCAGTATTTT.

There are a few counts of this clonotype. This chain joins TRBV6-5 and TRBJ2-1; a possible D gene is TRBD2 (6 bases). Trimming took off 8 bases at V and 8 bases at J, with 13 bases between the two ends. The CDR3 length is 12 residues. The germline V gene has CDR1 MNHEY and CDR2 SVGAGI. For the CDR3, the DNA is TGTGCCAGCCGCTCCTCGGGGGATGAGCAGTTCTTC. This sequence encodes CASRSSGDEQFF.

This clonotype was counted a few times. The genes are TRBV4-3 and TRBJ1-6; D not resolved. This CDR3 is built from 15 residues. Trimming took 5 bases from V and 0 from J, leaving 8 bases between them. The germline CDR1 and CDR2 sequences are LGHNA and YSLEER. CDR3 region: CASSGRSSYNSPLHF. In nucleotides, the CDR3 is TGCGCCAGCAGCGGCCGATCCTCCTATAATTCACCCCTCCACTTT.

This clonotype has at least ten counts. The chain carries TRBV6-2 or TRBV6-3 and TRBJ2-1; tentative D call: TRBD1 (5 bases). Trimming left V 6 bases short and J 9 bases short, with 12 bases between. The CDR3 is made up of 12 amino acids. Per germline, CDR1 MNHEY and CDR2 SVGEGT. CDR3 protein: CASRQGGGEQFF. The CDR3 bases are TGTGCCAGCAGGCAGGGTGGCGGTGAGCAGTTCTTC.

A few counts support this clonotype. This chain uses TRBV4-1 with TRBJ2-7, with D possibly being TRBD1 or TRBD2 (5 bases each). Between the trimmed V and J ends, which lost 1 base and 1 base, there was a span of 14 bases. The CDR3 runs 16 residues. From germline, CDR1 is MGHRA and CDR2 YSYEKL. The DNA for the CDR3 is TGCGCCAGCAGCCAAGTCACGGGTGGGGGATCCTACGAGCAGTACTTC. Protein sequence: CASSQVTGGGSYEQYF.

This chain joins TRBV5-1 and TRBJ2-7, with D unresolved. V was clipped by 3 bases and J by 6 bases, with 13 bases between them. Germline lookup yields CDR1 SGHRS and CDR2 YFSETQ. This CDR3 spans 13 amino acids. This chain's CDR3 is CASSWVLGAEQYF. The CDR3 DNA sequence: TGCGCCAGCAGCTGGGTCCTCGGAGCCGAGCAGTACTTC.

This rearrangement joins TRBV12-3 or TRBV12-4 to TRBJ2-1, with 11 bases lining up with TRBD1. The CDR3 covers 15 residues. V dropped 5 bases and J dropped 8; count of bases not matched to a gene: 8. CDR3 nucleotide sequence: TGTGCCAGCAGTCCGCGGACAGGGGGCTTGGATGAGCAGTTCTTC. Translated, it gives CASSPRTGGLDEQFF.

The chain combines TRBV20-1 with TRBJ2-2, with no clear D. The CDR3 spans 14 residues. The V end lost 0 bases, the J end lost 4 bases, and 9 bases lay between the germline ends. Looked up from germline, CDR1 is DFQATT and CDR2 is SNEGSKA (reference sequence). The CDR3 is CSARDPRVTGELFF. For the CDR3, the DNA is TGCAGTGCTAGAGATCCCCGGGTCACCGGGGAGCTGTTTTTT.

Ten or more counts support this clonotype. The chain couples TRBV4-1 to TRBJ2-1; 8 bases agree with TRBD2. The CDR3 covers 14 residues. CDR1 is MGHRA and CDR2 is YSYEKL in the germline V gene. V lost 2 bases, J lost 8 bases, and 5 bases stayed unmatched. The DNA for the CDR3 is TGCGCCAGCAGCCAACCGGGGGGGCTGCATGAGCAGTTCTTC. Its protein product is CASSQPGGLHEQFF.

This clonotype has a count of ten or more. The chain uses TRBV29-1 and TRBJ2-5; D possibly corresponds to TRBD2 (6 bases). Germline lookup yields CDR1 SQVTM and CDR2 ANQGSEA. This CDR3 comprises 16 residues. V was cut by 5 bases and J by 2 bases, with 21 bases left in between. As DNA, the CDR3 is TGCAGCGTTAAAGGGAGTTCCCGGGGGAATCAAGAGACCCAGTACTTC. This gives the protein CSVKGSSRGNQETQYF.

The rearrangement joins TRBV4-1 to TRBJ1-6; TRBD1 might be the D (6 bases). CDR1 MGHRA and CDR2 YSYEKL come from the germline V gene. V shed 4 bases and J shed 0 bases, with 16 bases lying between them. This CDR3 spans 18 amino acids. The CDR3, as DNA: TGCGCCAGCAGCCCACAGGGAATCCCACGCTCCTATAATTCACCCCTCCACTTT. It is translated as CASSPQGIPRSYNSPLHF.

V is TRBV12-3 or TRBV12-4 and J is TRBJ2-2, with TRBD1 matching over 7 bases. Losses at the gene ends were 8 bases for V and 7 bases for J; bases not matched to a gene: 4. This CDR3 region has 12 residues. Here the CDR3 DNA reads TGTGCCAGCCGGGACAGACACGGGGAGCTGTTTTTT. Protein product: CASRDRHGELFF.